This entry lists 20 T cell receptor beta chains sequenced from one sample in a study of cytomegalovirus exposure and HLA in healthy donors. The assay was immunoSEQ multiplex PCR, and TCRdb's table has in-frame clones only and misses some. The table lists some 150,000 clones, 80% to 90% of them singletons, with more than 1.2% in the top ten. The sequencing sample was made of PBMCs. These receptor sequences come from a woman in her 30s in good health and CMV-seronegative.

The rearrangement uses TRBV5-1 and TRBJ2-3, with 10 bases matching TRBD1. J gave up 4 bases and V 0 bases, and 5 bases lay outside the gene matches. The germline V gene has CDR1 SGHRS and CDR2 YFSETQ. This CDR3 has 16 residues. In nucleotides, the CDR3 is TGCGCCAGCAGCTTGGGGGACAGGGGATTGGCAGATACGCAGTATTTT. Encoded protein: CASSLGDRGLADTQYF. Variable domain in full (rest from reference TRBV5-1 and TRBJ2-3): KAGVTQTPRYLIKTRGQQVTLSCSPISGHRSVSWYQQTPGQGLQFLFEYFSETQRNKGNFPGRFSGRQFSNSRSEMNVSTLELGDSALYLCASSLGDRGLADTQYFGPGTRLTVL.

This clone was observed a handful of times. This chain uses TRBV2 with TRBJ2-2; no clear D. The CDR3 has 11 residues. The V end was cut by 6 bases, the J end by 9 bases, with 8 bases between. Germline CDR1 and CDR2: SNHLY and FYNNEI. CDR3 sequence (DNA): TGTGCCAGCAGATCGGTCTGGGAGCTGTTTTTT. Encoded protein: CASRSVWELFF.

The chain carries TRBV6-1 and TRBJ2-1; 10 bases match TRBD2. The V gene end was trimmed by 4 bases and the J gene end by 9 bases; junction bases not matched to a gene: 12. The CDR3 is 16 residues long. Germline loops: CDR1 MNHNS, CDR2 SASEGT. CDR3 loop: CASSGIGSGGAGEQFF. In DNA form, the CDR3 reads TGTGCCAGCAGTGGTATCGGGAGCGGGGGGGCCGGTGAGCAGTTCTTC.

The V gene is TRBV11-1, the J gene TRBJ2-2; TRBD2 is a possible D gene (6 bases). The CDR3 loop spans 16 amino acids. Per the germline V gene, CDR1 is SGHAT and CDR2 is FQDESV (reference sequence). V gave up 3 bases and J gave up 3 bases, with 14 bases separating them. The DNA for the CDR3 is TGTGCCAGCAGCTTTATGGGGGGTGCGTACACCGGGGAGCTGTTTTTT. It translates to CASSFMGGAYTGELFF.

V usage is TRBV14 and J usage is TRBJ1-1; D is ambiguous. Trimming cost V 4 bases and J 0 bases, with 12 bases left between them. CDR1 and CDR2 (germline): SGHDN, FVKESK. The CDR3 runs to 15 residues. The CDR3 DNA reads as TGTGCCAGCAGCCGACATCATACAATGAACACTGAAGCTTTCTTT. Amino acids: CASSRHHTMNTEAFF.

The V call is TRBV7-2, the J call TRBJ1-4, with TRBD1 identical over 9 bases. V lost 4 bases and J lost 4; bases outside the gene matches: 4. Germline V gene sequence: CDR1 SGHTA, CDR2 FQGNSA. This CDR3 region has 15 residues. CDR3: CASSSGQGRNEKLFF. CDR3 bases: TGTGCCAGCAGCTCGGGACAGGGACGTAATGAAAAACTGTTTTTT.

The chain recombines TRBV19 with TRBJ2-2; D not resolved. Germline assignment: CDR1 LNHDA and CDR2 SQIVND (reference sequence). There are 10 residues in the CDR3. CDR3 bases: TGTGCGACACGGTCCGGGGAGCTGTTTTTT. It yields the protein CATRSGELFF. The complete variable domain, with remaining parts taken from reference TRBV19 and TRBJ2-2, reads DGGITQSPKYLFRKEGQNVTLSCEQNLNHDAMYWYRQDPGQGLRLIYYSQIVNDFQKGDIAEGYSVSREKKESFPLTVTSAQKNPTAFYLCATRSGELFFGEGSRLTVL.

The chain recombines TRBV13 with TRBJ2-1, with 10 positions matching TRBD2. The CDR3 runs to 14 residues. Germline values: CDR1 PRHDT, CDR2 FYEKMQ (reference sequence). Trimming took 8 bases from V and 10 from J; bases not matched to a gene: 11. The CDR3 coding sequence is TGTGCCAGCCGGGGGAGCGGGGGGGCCGGAGAGCAGTTCTTC. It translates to CASRGSGGAGEQFF.

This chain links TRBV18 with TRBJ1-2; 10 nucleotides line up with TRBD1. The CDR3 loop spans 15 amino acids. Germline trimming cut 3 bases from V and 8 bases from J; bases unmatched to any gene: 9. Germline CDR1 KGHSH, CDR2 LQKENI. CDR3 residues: CASSPPGQGFEGYTF. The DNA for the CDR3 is TGTGCCAGCTCACCGCCGGGACAGGGGTTTGAAGGCTACACCTTC.

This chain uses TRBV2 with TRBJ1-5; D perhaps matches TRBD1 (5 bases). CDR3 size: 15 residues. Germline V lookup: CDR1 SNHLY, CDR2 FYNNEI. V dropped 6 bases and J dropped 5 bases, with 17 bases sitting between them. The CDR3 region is CASRAGQGDHQPQHF. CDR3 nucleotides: TGTGCCAGCAGAGCAGGACAAGGGGATCATCAGCCCCAGCATTTT.

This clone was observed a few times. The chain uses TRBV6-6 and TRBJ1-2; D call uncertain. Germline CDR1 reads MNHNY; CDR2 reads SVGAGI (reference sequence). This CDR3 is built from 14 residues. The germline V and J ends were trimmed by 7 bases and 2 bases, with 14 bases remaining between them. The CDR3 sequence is CASTTPRLNYGYTF. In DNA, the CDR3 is TGTGCCAGCACCACGCCCAGGTTGAACTATGGCTACACCTTC.

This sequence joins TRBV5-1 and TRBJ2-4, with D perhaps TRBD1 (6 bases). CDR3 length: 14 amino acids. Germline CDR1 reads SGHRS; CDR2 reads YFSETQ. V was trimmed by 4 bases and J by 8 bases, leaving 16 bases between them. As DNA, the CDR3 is TGCGCCAGCAGCCCTGGACAGAAAAGGGACATTCAGTACTTC. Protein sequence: CASSPGQKRDIQYF.

CDR3 DNA sequence: TGCGCCAGCAGTGCCAGGGGAAATGAAAAACTGTTTTTT. This gives the protein CASSARGNEKLFF. This chain uses TRBV10-2 with TRBJ1-4, with a possible D match to TRBD1 (6 bases). V was cut by 4 bases and J by 5 bases, with 8 bases left in between. Looked up from germline, CDR1 is WSHSY and CDR2 is SAAADI. CDR3 length: 13 residues.

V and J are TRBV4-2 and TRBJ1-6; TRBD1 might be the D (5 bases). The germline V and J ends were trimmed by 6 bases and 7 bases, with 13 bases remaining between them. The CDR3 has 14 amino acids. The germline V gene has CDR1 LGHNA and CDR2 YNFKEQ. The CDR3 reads CASSPAGLNSPLHF. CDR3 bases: TGTGCCAGCAGTCCGGCAGGGTTGAATTCACCCCTCCACTTT.

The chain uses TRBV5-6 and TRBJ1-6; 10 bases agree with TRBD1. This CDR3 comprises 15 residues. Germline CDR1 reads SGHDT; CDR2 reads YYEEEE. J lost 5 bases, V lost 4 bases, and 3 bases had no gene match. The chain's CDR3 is CASSRGTGDNSPLHF. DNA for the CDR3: TGTGCCAGCAGCCGAGGGACAGGGGATAATTCACCCCTCCACTTT.

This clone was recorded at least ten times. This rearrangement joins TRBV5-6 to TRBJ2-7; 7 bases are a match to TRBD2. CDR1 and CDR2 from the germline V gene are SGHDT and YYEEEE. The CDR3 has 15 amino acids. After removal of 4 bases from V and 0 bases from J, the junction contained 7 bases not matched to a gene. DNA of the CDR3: TGTGCCAGCAGCCCGGGTAGCGGGTTCTCCTACGAGCAGTACTTC. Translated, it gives CASSPGSGFSYEQYF.

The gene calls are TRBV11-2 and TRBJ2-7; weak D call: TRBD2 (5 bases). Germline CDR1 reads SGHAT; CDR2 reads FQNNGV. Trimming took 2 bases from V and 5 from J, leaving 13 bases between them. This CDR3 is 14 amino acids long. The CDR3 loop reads CASSLTGESHEQYF. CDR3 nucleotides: TGTGCCAGCAGCTTAACCGGGGAGAGCCACGAGCAGTACTTC. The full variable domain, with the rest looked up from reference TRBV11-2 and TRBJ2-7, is EAGVAQSPRYKIIEKRQSVAFWCNPISGHATLYWYQQILGQGPKLLIQFQNNGVVDDSQLPKDRFSAERLKGVDSTLKIQPAKLEDSAVYLCASSLTGESHEQYFGPGTRLTVT.

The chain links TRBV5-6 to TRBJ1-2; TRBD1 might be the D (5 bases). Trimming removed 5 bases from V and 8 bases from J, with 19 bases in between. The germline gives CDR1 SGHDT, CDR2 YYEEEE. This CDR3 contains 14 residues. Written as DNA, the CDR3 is TGTGCCAGCAGACATAAATCAGGGATCGGCGGCTACACCTTC. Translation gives CASRHKSGIGGYTF.

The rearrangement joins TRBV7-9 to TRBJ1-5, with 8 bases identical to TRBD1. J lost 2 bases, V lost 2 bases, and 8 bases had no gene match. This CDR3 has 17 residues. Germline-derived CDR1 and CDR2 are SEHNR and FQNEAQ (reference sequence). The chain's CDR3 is CASSLTGGRSGNQPQHF. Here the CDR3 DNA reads TGTGCCAGCAGCTTAACAGGGGGAAGATCGGGCAATCAGCCCCAGCATTTT.

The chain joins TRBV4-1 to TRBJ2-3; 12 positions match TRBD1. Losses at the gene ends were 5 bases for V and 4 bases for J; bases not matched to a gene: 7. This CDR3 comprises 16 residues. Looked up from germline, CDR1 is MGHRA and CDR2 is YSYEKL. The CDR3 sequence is CASSYPGTGGSDTQYF. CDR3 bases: TGCGCCAGCAGCTACCCCGGGACAGGGGGCTCAGATACGCAGTATTTT.